This T cell receptor beta chain was recorded in a study of blood T cell repertoires in COVID-19. Germline-derived CDR1 and CDR2 are PRHDT and FYEKMQ (reference sequence). Trimming shortened V by 5 bases and J by 2 bases, and 14 bases separated the two germline ends. CDR3 length equals 15 residues. TCRdb's table, derived via immunoSEQ multiplex PCR, lists solely in-frame clones and lacks some. The top ten hold about 0.85% of the sample, which has about 110,000 clones, 70% to 75% seen once. This receptor was identified in a human donor with acute or convalescent COVID-19. The donor label of this sample is uncertain. Material: peripheral blood. This sequence joins TRBV13 and TRBJ2-3, with D perhaps matching TRBD1 (6 bases). The CDR3 here is CASSNRDTYTDTQYF. CDR3 nucleotides: TGTGCCAGCAGCAACCGGGACACTTACACAGATACGCAGTATTTT.